The 10 T cell receptor beta chains in this list originate from one sample, sequenced in a study of blood T cell repertoires in COVID-19. Clones were sequenced by immunoSEQ multiplex PCR, and TCRdb holds only the in-frame ones, with some missing. Of tens of thousands of clones listed, almost 80% are singletons. Sequenced material: peripheral blood. These receptors all stem from a woman aged 80 or older with acute or convalescent COVID-19.

The CDR3 spells CASSVEDSGYTDTQYF. CDR3 in DNA: TGTGCCAGCAGCGTAGAGGATAGCGGGTACACAGATACGCAGTATTTT. The V call is TRBV9, the J call TRBJ2-3; 7 bases are shared with TRBD2. The CDR3 consists of 16 residues. Germline V lookup: CDR1 SGDLS, CDR2 YYNGEE. Trimming removed 0 bases from V and 2 bases from J; junction bases left unmatched: 6.

The chain joins TRBV6-2 or TRBV6-3 to TRBJ1-4; D gene ambiguous. The CDR3 has 15 amino acids. The V end was cut by 5 bases, the J end by 3 bases, with 13 bases between. The germline gives CDR1 MNHEY, CDR2 SVGEGT. The CDR3 nucleotides read TGTGCCAGCAGTAACGGAGGGCCCCCTAATGAAAAACTGTTTTTT. Translating gives CASSNGGPPNEKLFF.

This chain links TRBV6-5 with TRBJ1-1; a weak D match, TRBD1 (5 bases). The V end was cut by 0 bases, the J end by 4 bases, with 6 bases between. The CDR3 is 13 residues long. CDR1 MNHEY and CDR2 SVGAGI come from the germline V gene. The CDR3 DNA follows: TGTGCCAGCAGTTACTCTGGGGCCACTGAAGCTTTCTTT. Translating gives CASSYSGATEAFF.

The J gene is TRBJ1-3, the V gene TRBV12-3 or TRBV12-4, with no clear D. V lost 2 bases and J 9 bases, leaving 8 bases between the germline ends. This CDR3 region has 12 residues. The CDR3 here is CASSLTAITIYF. Written as DNA, the CDR3 is TGTGCCAGCAGTTTAACAGCTATCACCATATATTTT.

This chain joins TRBV10-3 and TRBJ1-1; D might be TRBD1 (5 bases). Germline loops: CDR1 ENHRY, CDR2 SYGVKD. CDR3 length: 14 residues. With 4 bases removed from V and 3 bases from J, the gap between germline ends came to 12 bases. The CDR3 DNA follows: TGTGCCATCAGTGCGGGGGGAATAGACACTGAAGCTTTCTTT. This gives the protein CAISAGGIDTEAFF.

The V gene is TRBV19, the J gene TRBJ2-2, with D possibly being TRBD2 (5 bases). Germline V lookup: CDR1 LNHDA, CDR2 SQIVND (reference sequence). The CDR3 covers 13 residues. The ends were cut back, 7 bases at V and 3 bases at J, with 9 bases in the middle. This chain's CDR3 is CASKLRDTGELFF. Here the CDR3 DNA reads TGTGCCAGTAAACTGCGGGACACCGGGGAGCTGTTTTTT.

The V gene is TRBV3-1 (or the pseudogene TRBV3-2), the J gene TRBJ2-7; TRBD2 aligns across 7 bases. The CDR3 contains 17 residues. Germline-derived CDR1 and CDR2 are LGHDT and YNNKEL (reference sequence). V was pared by 4 bases and J by 0 bases, with 12 bases of the junction left unmatched. The chain's CDR3 is CASSRTLRGGSSYEQYF. The CDR3 bases are TGTGCCAGCAGCCGCACCTTGAGGGGCGGGAGCTCCTACGAGCAGTACTTC.

The V call is TRBV30, the J call TRBJ1-2; TRBD1 matches at 9 bases. The CDR3 has 15 amino acids. Unmatched junction bases numbered 4, after V lost 0 bases and J lost 2 bases. Germline V gives CDR1 GTSNPN, CDR2 SVGIG (reference sequence). CDR3 protein: CAWSVTGTGNYGYTF. In DNA, the CDR3 is TGTGCCTGGAGTGTGACCGGGACAGGGAACTATGGCTACACCTTC.

This chain links TRBV6-5 with TRBJ2-1; TRBD2 aligns across 13 bases. The ends lost 4 bases at V and 7 bases at J; junction bases unmatched: 4. CDR1 and CDR2 (germline): MNHEY, SVGAGI. This CDR3 comprises 15 residues. The CDR3: CASSLLAGGGNEQFF. The CDR3 bases are TGTGCCAGCAGTTTACTAGCGGGAGGGGGTAATGAGCAGTTCTTC.

This chain uses TRBV6-5 with TRBJ2-2; 14 bases are shared with TRBD2. The CDR3 is made up of 15 amino acids. Germline V gene data show CDR1 as MNHEY and CDR2 as SVGAGI. Unmatched junction bases numbered 2, after V lost 7 bases and J lost 4 bases. The CDR3 loop reads CASKGLAGGTGELFF. For the CDR3, the DNA is TGTGCCAGCAAAGGACTAGCGGGGGGCACCGGGGAGCTGTTTTTT.